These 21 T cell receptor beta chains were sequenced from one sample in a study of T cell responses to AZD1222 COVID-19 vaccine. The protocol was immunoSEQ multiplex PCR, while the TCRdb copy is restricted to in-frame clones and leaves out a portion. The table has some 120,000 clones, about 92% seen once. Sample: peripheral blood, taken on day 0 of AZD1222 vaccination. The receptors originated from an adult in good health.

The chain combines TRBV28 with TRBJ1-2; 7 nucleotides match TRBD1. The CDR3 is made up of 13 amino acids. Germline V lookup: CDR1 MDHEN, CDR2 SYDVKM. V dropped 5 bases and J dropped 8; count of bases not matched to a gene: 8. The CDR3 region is CASSRGLIRGYTF. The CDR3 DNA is TGTGCCAGCAGTAGGGGGCTTATACGAGGCTACACCTTC.

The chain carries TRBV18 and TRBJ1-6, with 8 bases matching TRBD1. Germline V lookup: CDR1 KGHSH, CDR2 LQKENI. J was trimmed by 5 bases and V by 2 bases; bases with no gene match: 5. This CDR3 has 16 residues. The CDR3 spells CASSPWDRLDNSPLHF. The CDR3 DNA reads TGTGCCAGCTCACCATGGGACAGGCTCGATAATTCACCCCTCCACTTT.

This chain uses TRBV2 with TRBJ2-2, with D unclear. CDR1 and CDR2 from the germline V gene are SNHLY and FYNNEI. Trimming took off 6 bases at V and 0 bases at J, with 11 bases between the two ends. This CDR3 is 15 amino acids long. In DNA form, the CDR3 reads TGTGCCAGCAGCCCGACACCCTCGAACACCGGGGAGCTGTTTTTT. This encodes CASSPTPSNTGELFF. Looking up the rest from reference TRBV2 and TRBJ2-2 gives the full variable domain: EPEVTQTPSHQVTQMGQEVILRCVPISNHLYFYWYRQILGQKVEFLVSFYNNEISEKSEIFDDQFSVERPDGSNFTLKIRSTKLEDSAMYFCASSPTPSNTGELFFGEGSRLTVL.

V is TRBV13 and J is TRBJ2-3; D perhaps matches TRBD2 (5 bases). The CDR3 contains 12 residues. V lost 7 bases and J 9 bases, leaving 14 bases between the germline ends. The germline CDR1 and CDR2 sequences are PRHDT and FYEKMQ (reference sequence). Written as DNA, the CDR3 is TGTGCCAGCATCCGTAACGCGGGCACGCAGTATTTT. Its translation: CASIRNAGTQYF.

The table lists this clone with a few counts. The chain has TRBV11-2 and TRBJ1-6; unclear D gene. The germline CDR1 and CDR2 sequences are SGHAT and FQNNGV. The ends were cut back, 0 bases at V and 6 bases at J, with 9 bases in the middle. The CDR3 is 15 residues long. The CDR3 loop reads CASSLEPGVNSPLHF. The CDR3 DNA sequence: TGTGCCAGCAGCTTAGAACCCGGGGTTAATTCACCCCTCCACTTT.

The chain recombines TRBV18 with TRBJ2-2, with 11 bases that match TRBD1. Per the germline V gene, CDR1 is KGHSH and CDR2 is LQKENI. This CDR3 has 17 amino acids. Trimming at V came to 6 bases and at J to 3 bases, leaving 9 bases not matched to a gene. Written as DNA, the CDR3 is TGTGCCAGCTCCCGCGGACAGGGGGCTTTAGACACCGGGGAGCTGTTTTTT. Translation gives CASSRGQGALDTGELFF.

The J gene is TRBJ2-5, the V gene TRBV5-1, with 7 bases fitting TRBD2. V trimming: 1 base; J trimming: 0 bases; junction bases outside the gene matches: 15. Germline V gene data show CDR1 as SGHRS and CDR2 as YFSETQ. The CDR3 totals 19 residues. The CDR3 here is CASSLRLNPIAGNQETQYF. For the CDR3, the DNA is TGCGCCAGCAGCTTGCGACTCAACCCCATAGCGGGTAACCAAGAGACCCAGTACTTC. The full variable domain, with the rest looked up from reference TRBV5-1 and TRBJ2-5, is KAGVTQTPRYLIKTRGQQVTLSCSPISGHRSVSWYQQTPGQGLQFLFEYFSETQRNKGNFPGRFSGRQFSNSRSEMNVSTLELGDSALYLCASSLRLNPIAGNQETQYFGPGTRLLVL.

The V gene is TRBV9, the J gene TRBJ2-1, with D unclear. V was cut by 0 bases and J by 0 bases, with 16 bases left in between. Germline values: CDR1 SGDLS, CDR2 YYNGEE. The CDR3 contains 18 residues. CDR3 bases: TGTGCCAGCAGCGTAGGCGGAAGAGTCGTAAGCTCCTACAATGAGCAGTTCTTC. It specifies CASSVGGRVVSSYNEQFF.

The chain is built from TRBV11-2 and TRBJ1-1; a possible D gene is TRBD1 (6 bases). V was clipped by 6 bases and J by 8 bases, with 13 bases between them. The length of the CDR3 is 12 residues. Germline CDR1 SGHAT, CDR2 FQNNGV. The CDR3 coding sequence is TGTGCCAGCAGACCAAGGACAGCCGAAGCTTTCTTT. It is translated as CASRPRTAEAFF.

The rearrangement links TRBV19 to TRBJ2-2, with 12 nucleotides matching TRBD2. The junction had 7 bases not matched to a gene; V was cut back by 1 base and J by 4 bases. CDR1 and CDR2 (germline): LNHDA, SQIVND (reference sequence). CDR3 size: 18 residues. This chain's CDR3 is CASSIALAGGPGTGELFF. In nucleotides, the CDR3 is TGTGCCAGTAGTATAGCTCTAGCGGGAGGGCCTGGCACCGGGGAGCTGTTTTTT. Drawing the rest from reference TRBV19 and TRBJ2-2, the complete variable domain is DGGITQSPKYLFRKEGQNVTLSCEQNLNHDAMYWYRQDPGQGLRLIYYSQIVNDFQKGDIAEGYSVSREKKESFPLTVTSAQKNPTAFYLCASSIALAGGPGTGELFFGEGSRLTVL.

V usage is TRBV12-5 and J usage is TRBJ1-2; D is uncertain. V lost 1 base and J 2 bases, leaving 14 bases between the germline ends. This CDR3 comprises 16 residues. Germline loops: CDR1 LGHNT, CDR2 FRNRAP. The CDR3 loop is CASGLGGNTRNYGYTF. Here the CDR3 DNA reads TGTGCTAGTGGTTTGGGGGGAAATACCAGGAACTATGGCTACACCTTC.

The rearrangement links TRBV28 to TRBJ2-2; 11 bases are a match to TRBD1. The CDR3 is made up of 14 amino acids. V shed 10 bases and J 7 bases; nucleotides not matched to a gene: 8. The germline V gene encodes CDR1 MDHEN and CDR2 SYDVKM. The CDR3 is CAIEIGTGGGELFF. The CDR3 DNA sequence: TGTGCCATCGAAATCGGGACAGGGGGCGGGGAGCTGTTTTTT.

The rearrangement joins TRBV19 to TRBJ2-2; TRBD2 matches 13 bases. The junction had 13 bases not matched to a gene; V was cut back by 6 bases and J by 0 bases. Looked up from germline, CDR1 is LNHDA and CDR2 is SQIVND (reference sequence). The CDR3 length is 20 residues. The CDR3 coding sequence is TGTGCCAGTAGGCCCCCGCGGACTAGCGGGAGAGACTCGAACACCGGGGAGCTGTTTTTT. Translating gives CASRPPRTSGRDSNTGELFF.

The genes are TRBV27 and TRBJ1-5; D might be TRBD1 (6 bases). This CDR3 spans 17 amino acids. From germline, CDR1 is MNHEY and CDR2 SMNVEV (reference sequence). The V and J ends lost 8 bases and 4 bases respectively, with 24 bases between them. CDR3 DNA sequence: TGTGCCAGCCGAAGGGGGAGCGGTGGGTCGAGGAATCAGCCCCAGCATTTT. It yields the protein CASRRGSGGSRNQPQHF.

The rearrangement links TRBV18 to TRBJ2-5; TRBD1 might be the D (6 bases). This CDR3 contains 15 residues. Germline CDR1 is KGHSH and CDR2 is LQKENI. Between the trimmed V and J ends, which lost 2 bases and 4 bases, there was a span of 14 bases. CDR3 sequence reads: CASSPNQGIGETQYF. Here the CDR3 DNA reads TGTGCCAGCTCACCAAATCAGGGGATTGGAGAGACCCAGTACTTC.

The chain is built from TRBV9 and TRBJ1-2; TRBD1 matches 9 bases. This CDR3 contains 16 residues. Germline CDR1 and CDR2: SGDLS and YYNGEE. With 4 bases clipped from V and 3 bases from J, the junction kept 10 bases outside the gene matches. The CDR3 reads CASSRGAGTGYYGYTF. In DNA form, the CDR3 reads TGTGCCAGCAGCCGAGGCGCCGGGACAGGGTACTATGGCTACACCTTC.

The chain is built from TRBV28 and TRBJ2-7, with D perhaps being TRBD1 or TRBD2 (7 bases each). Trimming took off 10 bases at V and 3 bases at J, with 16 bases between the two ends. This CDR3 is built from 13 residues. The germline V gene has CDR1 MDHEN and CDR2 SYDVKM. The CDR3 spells CATEQGGDYEQYF. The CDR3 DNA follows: TGTGCCACCGAGCAGGGGGGGGACTACGAGCAGTACTTC.

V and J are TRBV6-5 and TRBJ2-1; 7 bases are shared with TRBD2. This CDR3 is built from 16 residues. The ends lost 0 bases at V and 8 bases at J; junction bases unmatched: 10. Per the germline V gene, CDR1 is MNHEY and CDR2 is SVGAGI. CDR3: CASSYSTLAATHEQFF. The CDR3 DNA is TGTGCCAGCAGTTACTCGACCCTAGCGGCGACACATGAGCAGTTCTTC.

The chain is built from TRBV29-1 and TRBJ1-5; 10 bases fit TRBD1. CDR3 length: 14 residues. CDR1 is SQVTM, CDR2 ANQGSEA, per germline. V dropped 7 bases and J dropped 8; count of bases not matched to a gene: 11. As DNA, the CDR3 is TGCAGCGCAATCCTCGACAGGGGGCTTAAGCCCCAGCATTTT. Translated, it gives CSAILDRGLKPQHF.

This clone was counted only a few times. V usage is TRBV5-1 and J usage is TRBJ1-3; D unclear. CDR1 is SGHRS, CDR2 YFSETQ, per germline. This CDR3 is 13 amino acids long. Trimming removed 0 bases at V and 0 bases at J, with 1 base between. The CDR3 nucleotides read TGCGCCAGCAGCTTGGCCTCTGGAAACACCATATATTTT. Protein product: CASSLASGNTIYF.

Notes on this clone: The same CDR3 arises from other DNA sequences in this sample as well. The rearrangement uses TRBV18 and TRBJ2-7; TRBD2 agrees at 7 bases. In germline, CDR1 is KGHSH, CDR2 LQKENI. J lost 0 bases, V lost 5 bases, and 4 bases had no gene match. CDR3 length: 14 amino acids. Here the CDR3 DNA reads TGTGCCAGCTCAGCTAGCGGATCCTCCTACGAGCAGTACTTC. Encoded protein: CASSASGSSYEQYF.